This T cell receptor beta chain was found in a study of PD-L1 blockade in urothelial cancer. Across the study: Analyzed time points were 3 weeks (second dose) and 6 weeks after therapy began.

Study conclusions and caveats: Durable benefit was linked to greater 3-week expansion of tumor-associated blood clones.

In this sample, this clone turned up a few times. Its cognate antigen is unknown. Time point noted: pretreatment peripheral blood. Every patient provided from 1 to 8 samples, collected pretreatment and on-treatment. Germline V gene lookup returns CDR1 SGDLS and CDR2 YYNGEE. The CDR3 has 13 amino acids. Trimming took off 6 bases at V and 3 bases at J, with 11 bases between the two ends. Synthetic TCR analog templates were spiked into each PCR. TCRdb's table, derived via immunoSEQ multiplex PCR, lists solely in-frame clones and lacks some. The sample records 30,000 to 40,000 clones, 84% being singletons. This chain joins TRBV9 and TRBJ2-3, with D unresolved. The source material was PBMCs, sampled around atezolizumab (anti-PD-L1) treatment. The sequence was obtained from a man between 60 and 75 years old with urothelial cancer. The CDR3 region is CASTPLGTDTQYF. The CDR3 nucleotides are TGTGCCAGCACCCCCCTAGGTACAGATACGCAGTATTTT.